This TCR beta chain was retrieved from a study of T cell clonality in common variable immunodeficiency. The study, taken as a whole, reports: T cell subpopulation sequencing would be needed to explain CVID clonality. CVID subjects shared fewer TCRbeta clones than healthy controls did.

Both groups were predominantly of Caucasian heritage. The table lists this clone with many counts. Its antigen is as yet unknown. The read is 3 residues too short to cover the CDR3 end, so that end is filled in from the germline J gene. Some clones are missing from TCRdb's copy, which holds only in-frame ones; the method was immunoSEQ multiplex PCR. The data show some 60,000 clones, none appearing only once, with approximately 1.6% held by the ten largest. V dropped 7 bases and J dropped 3; count of bases not matched to a gene: 5. The CDR3 has 13 residues. The germline CDR1 and CDR2 sequences are SGHNT and YYREEE (reference sequence).

Material: peripheral blood mononuclear cells. This clonotype originated in a person between 18 and 69 years old in good health. J is TRBJ2-3 and V is TRBV5-4; 7 bases align to TRBD1. CDR3 sequence reads: CASSGQTTDTQYF. The CDR3 bases that were read are TGTGCCAGCTCGGGACAGACGACAGATACG. Together with reference TRBV5-4 and TRBJ2-3, the CDR3 gives the full variable domain: ETGVTQSPTHLIKTRGQQVTLRCSSQSGHNTVSWYQQALGQGPQFIFQYYREEENGRGNFPPRFSGLQFPNYSSELNVNALELDDSALYLCASSGQTTDTQYFGPGTRLTVL.